A single TCR beta chain is shown here with its context. Antigen specificity is unknown. This record belongs to a study of cytomegalovirus exposure and HLA in healthy donors. Across the study: Researchers found that roughly 80% of fewer than 450 genotyped donors fell within the Caucasian-associated ancestry cluster.

The CDR3 length is 11 residues. Germline CDR1 SGHRS, CDR2 YFSETQ. V was pared by 6 bases and J by 3 bases, with 6 bases between. Regarding the study as a whole: The productive fraction for most TCR beta V segments was about 90% or about 30% in an earlier analysis. Across donors, presence/absence analyses took sequencing depth to be roughly uniform.

Primers for the PCR totalled 60 Vbeta and 13 Jbeta. Per the study methods: Unique TCR beta chains totaled 65 million to 95 million in a later count, with roughly 10 million of them shared. TCRdb keeps only in-frame clones here, not all; method: immunoSEQ multiplex PCR. V and J calls and clone size are copied from that table; D and trimming were computed from the DNA. The sample has 85,000 to 110,000 clones; around 77% are singletons. The V and J genes are TRBV5-1 and TRBJ1-1, with D hard to call. Input material: PBMCs. The clonotype comes from a man in his fifties or sixties in good health and CMV-seropositive. The CDR3 sequence: CASIGDTEAFF. DNA of the CDR3: TGCGCCAGCATAGGAGACACTGAAGCTTTCTTT.